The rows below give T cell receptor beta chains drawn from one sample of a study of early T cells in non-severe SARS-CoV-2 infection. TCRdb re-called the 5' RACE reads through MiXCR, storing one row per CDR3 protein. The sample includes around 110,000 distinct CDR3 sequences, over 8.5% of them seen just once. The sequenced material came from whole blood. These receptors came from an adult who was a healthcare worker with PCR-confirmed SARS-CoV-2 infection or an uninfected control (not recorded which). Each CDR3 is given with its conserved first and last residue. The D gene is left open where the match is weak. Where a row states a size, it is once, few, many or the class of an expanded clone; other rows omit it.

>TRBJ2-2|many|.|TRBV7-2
TGTGCCAGCAGCTCTTGGGCGGACCCCTCCACCGGGGAGCTGTTTTTT
CASSSWADPSTGELFF
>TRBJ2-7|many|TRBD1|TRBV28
TGTGCCAGTCGGGGGACAGGGGTTGACGAGCAGTACTTC
CASRGTGVDEQYF
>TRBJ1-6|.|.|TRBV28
TGTGCCTCAACTGGGGGAGGGTATAATTCACCCCTCCACTTT
CASTGGGYNSPLHF
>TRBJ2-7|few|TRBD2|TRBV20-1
TGCAGTGCTACTCCGGGACTAGCGGGAGTCTACGAGCAGTACTTC
CSATPGLAGVYEQYF
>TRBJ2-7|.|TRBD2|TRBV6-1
TGTGCCAGCAGGGGGACTAGCGGGATCGGCGAGCAGTACTTC
CASRGTSGIGEQYF
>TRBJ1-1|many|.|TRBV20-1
TGCAGTGCAAGGACCCCAGGGACTGAAGCTTTCTTT
CSARTPGTEAFF
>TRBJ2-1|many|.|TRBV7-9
TGTGCCAGCAGCCCGTACTACAATGAGCAGTTCTTC
CASSPYYNEQFF
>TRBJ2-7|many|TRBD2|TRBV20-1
TGCAGTGCTAGAGAATTGGCTAGCGGAGCCCTGTACGAGCAGTACTTC
CSARELASGALYEQYF
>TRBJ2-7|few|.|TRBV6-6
TGTGCCAGCAGCCTAAGAGGGGGGGACGAGCAGTACTTC
CASSLRGGDEQYF
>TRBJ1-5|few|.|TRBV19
TGTGCCAGTAGTTCGGGGACGCCGACGGGGCAGCCCCAGCATTTT
CASSSGTPTGQPQHF
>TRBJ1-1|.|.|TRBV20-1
TGCAGTGCTAGCCGATTTACAGACAGTACTGAAGCTTTCTTT
CSASRFTDSTEAFF
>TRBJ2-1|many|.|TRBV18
TGTGCCAGCTCACCATCAGTATCGGAGCAGTTCTTC
CASSPSVSEQFF
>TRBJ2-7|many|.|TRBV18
TGTGCCAGCTCCGAGGTCGAGGCAACCGAGCAGTACTTC
CASSEVEATEQYF
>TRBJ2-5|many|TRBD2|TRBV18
TGTGCCAGCTCACCCATAGACGGGAGGACCGCACAAGAGACCCAGTACTTC
CASSPIDGRTAQETQYF
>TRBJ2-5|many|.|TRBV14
TGTGCCAGCAGCCAAACCTTTCATACGGCCCAGTACTTC
CASSQTFHTAQYF
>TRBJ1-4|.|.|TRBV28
TGTGCCAGTGGGACTGTTAATAATGAAAAACTGTTTTTT
CASGTVNNEKLFF
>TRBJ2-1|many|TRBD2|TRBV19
TGTGCCAGTTCCGGGGCTAGGACTAGCGGGAGTCGCTACAATGAGCAGTTCTTC
CASSGARTSGSRYNEQFF
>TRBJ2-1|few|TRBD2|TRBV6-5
TGTGCCAGCACTCCGGGAGGAGTCCTTTACAATGAGCAGTTCTTC
CASTPGGVLYNEQFF
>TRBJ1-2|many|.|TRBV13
TGTGCCAGCAGCTCCCCAGGGGCCCGGAATGGCTACACCTTC
CASSSPGARNGYTF
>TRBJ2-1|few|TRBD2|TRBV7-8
TGTGCCAGCAGCTCCCCTAGCGGGAGATCCCATGAGCAGTTCTTC
CASSSPSGRSHEQFF
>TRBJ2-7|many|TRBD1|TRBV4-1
TGCGCCAGCAGCCAAGGGGGGACAGGGGTCGAGCAGTACTTC
CASSQGGTGVEQYF
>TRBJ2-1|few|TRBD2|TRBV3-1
TGTGCCAGCAGCCCGGGCGGGACTAGTATGCATGAGCAGTTCTTC
CASSPGGTSMHEQFF
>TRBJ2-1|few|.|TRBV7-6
TGTGCCAGCAGCACTTTCCCTCTAGCGAGGAATGAGCAGTTCTTC
CASSTFPLARNEQFF
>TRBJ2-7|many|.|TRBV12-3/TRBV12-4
TGTGCCAGCAGTTTAATTGGGGTCTACGAGCAGTACTTC
CASSLIGVYEQYF
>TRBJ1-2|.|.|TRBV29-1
TGCAGCGTTGAAGGGGGTAGAGGCTACACCTTC
CSVEGGRGYTF
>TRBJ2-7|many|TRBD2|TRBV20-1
TGCAGTGCTATAGCGGGCGCCGACTCCTACGAGCAGTACTTC
CSAIAGADSYEQYF
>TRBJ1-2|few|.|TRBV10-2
TGCGCCAGCAGTGCGTCAGCAGGGACGTTAGGCTACACCTTC
CASSASAGTLGYTF
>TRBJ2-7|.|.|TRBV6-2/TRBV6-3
TGTGCCAGCAGGAAGTACGAGCAGTACTTC
CASRKYEQYF
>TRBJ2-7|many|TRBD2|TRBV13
TGTGCCAGCAGACTAGGGACTAAAGGTAACGAGCAGTACTTC
CASRLGTKGNEQYF
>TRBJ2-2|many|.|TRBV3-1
TGTGCCAGCAGCGAGAGCACCGGGGAGCTGTTTTTT
CASSESTGELFF
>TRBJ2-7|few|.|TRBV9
TGTGCCAGCAGCCGAGGCTTGGGTAACGACGAGCAGTACTTC
CASSRGLGNDEQYF
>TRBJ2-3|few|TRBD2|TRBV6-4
TGTGCCAGCAGTGAGCGGGAGGGCACAGATACGCAGTATTTT
CASSEREGTDTQYF
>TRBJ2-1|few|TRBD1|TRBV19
TGTGCCAGTAGTTCGACAGGGAGCAATGAGCAGTTCTTC
CASSSTGSNEQFF
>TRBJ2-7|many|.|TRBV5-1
TGCGCCAGCAGCTTTGGGCTAGAGCATCGCAACGAGCAGTACTTC
CASSFGLEHRNEQYF
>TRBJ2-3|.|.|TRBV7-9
TGTGCCAGCAGCTCAGACGGCGGCGCCGATACGCAGTATTTT
CASSSDGGADTQYF
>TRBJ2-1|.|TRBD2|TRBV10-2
TGCGCCAGCCTCGGTGGGGACTACAACAATGAGCAGTTCTTC
CASLGGDYNNEQFF
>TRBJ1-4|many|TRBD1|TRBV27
TGTGCCAGCAAGGGACAGGGTGATGAAAAACTGTTTTTT
CASKGQGDEKLFF
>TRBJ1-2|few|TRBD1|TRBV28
TGTGCCAGCAGTCAGGGGGCGCGAGGCTACACCTTC
CASSQGARGYTF
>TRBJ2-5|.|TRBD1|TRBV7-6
TGTGCCAGCAGCTTAGTTATCTTCGGGACAGGGGATCGGGAGACCCAGTACTTC
CASSLVIFGTGDRETQYF
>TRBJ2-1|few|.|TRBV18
TGTGCCAGCTCACCCCCCTCGAGCGGATCACAGTTCTTC
CASSPPSSGSQFF
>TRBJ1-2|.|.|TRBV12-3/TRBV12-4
TGTGCCAGCAGTTTAGAGGAGGACGGCTCCTATGGCTACACCTTC
CASSLEEDGSYGYTF
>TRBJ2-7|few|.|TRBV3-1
TGTGCCAGCAGCCAATATTACGAGCAGTACTTC
CASSQYYEQYF
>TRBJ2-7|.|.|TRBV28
TGTGCCAGCAGTTTAGCAGAGGCCTCCGAGCAGTACTTC
CASSLAEASEQYF
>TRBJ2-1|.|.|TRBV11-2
TGTGCCAGCAGCTTCCCGGGACGTCCGTCCTACAATGAGCAGTTCTTC
CASSFPGRPSYNEQFF
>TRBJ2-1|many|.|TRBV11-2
TGTGCCAGCAGCGCCGACCGGGGTTTTGGTGAGCAGTTCTTC
CASSADRGFGEQFF
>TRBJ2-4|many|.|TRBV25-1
TGTGCCAGCAGTGAAGGGGGAAGGGACATTCAGTACTTC
CASSEGGRDIQYF
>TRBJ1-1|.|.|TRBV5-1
TGCGCCAGCAGCTGGGGCCGGAACATGAACACTGAAGCTTTCTTT
CASSWGRNMNTEAFF
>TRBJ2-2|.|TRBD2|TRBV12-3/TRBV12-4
TGTGCCAGCAGCCTAGCGGAAAACACCGTGGAGCTGTTTTTT
CASSLAENTVELFF
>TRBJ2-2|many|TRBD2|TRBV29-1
TGCAGCGTTGTGGGGCTGCGGGAGTCGGCCGGGGAGCTGTTTTTT
CSVVGLRESAGELFF
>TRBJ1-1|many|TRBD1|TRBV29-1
TGCAGCGTTGAGCCCCGGACAGGGAATACTGAAGCTTTCTTT
CSVEPRTGNTEAFF
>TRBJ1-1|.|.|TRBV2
TGTGCCAGCAGTGAAGCGCTAGGACCCCCAAAAGCTTTCTTT
CASSEALGPPKAFF
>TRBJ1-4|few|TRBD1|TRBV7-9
TGTGCCAGCAGCTTAACCCCAGGGGGCGACGAAAAACTGTTTTTT
CASSLTPGGDEKLFF
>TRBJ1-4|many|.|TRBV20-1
TGCAGTGCGGCTGGCAGGGGAGAAAAACTGTTTTTT
CSAAGRGEKLFF
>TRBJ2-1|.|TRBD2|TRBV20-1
TGCAGTGCTAGAGGGGCTAGCGGGGGAGGGGTTTACAATGAGCAGTTCTTC
CSARGASGGGVYNEQFF
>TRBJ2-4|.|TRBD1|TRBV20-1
TGCAGTGCTAGAGTCTGGGGACAGGGGGCGAACATTCAGTACTTC
CSARVWGQGANIQYF